A single sample gave rise to the 31 T cell receptor beta chains below, sequenced in a study of T cells in Graves' hyperthyroidism and ophthalmopathy. Amplified TCR beta CDR3 regions derived from RNA transcripts. Carried out on the TCR CDR3, a first-round RT-PCR used the HTBI primer set. TCRdb reprocessed the multiplex PCR reads via MiXCR and lists one record per CDR3 protein. The sample consists of approximately 260,000 distinct CDR3 sequences, about 16% of them appearing once. What was sequenced was blood. The source of these receptors is a woman aged 45-59 years with Graves' hyperthyroidism that later progressed to Graves' ophthalmopathy.

At least ten counts were recorded for this clonotype. This chain connects TRBV2 to TRBJ1-1; tentatively, D is TRBD1 (6 bases). V was cut by 6 bases and J by 3 bases, with 14 bases left in between. The CDR3 has 14 amino acids. The V gene's germline CDR1 is SNHLY and CDR2 FYNNEI. This CDR3 is CASSVTGLYTEAFF. For the CDR3, the DNA is TGTGCCAGCAGCGTCACAGGGCTCTACACTGAAGCTTTCTTT.

This clonotype was seen many times. The chain joins TRBV5-1 to TRBJ2-1, with 16 bases matching TRBD2. The V gene end was trimmed by 1 base and the J gene end by 8 bases; junction bases not matched to a gene: 6. Per the germline V gene, CDR1 is SGHRS and CDR2 is YFSETQ. The CDR3 loop spans 17 amino acids. This chain's CDR3 is CASSLTPGLAGGDEQFF. DNA for the CDR3: TGCGCCAGCAGCTTGACCCCGGGACTAGCGGGAGGGGATGAGCAGTTCTTC.

In this sample, this clonotype turned up many times. This chain's CDR3 is CASNLITGDTEAFF. Here the CDR3 DNA reads TGCGCCAGCAATTTGATCACGGGGGACACTGAAGCTTTCTTT. The V gene is TRBV5-1, the J gene TRBJ1-1; maybe TRBD1 (5 bases). CDR3 length: 14 residues. Germline CDR1 SGHRS, CDR2 YFSETQ. Trimming shortened V by 6 bases and J by 3 bases, and 15 bases separated the two germline ends.

Regarding this clonotype: Since a much larger clone is just one base distant, this may be a read error. The chain employs TRBV7-9 and TRBJ2-7; unclear D gene. Germline values: CDR1 SEHNR, CDR2 FQNEAQ (reference sequence). Trimming pared 4 bases from V and 9 bases from J, leaving 22 bases between. This CDR3 region has 15 residues. In DNA form, the CDR3 reads TGTGCCAGCAGCTCCGCCGGGCCTGGGGTACGTGTGCAGTACTTC. This translates into CASSSAGPGVRVQYF.

This clonotype has at least ten counts. CDR3 protein: CASSLTPNTEAFF. The DNA of the CDR3 is TGCGCCAGCAGCTTGACACCGAACACTGAAGCTTTCTTT. The chain recombines TRBV5-1 with TRBJ1-1; D remains unclear. Per the germline V gene, CDR1 is SGHRS and CDR2 is YFSETQ. Trimming stripped 1 base from V and 1 base from J, with 5 bases between. The CDR3 covers 13 residues.

This clonotype was seen more than once but under ten times. The chain employs TRBV29-1 and TRBJ2-7; 9 nucleotides align to TRBD2. Germline loops: CDR1 SQVTM, CDR2 ANQGSEA. The CDR3 sequence is 17 residues long. The V gene end was trimmed by 2 bases and the J gene end by 2 bases; junction bases not matched to a gene: 13. The CDR3 region has the DNA TGCAGCGTTGAAATGGGGGGAGGGCTAGCGGGGCCCTACGAGCAGTACTTC. This translates into CSVEMGGGLAGPYEQYF.

This clonotype was found many times. The rearrangement uses TRBV20-1 and TRBJ1-5; D ambiguous. CDR3 length: 15 amino acids. Deletions cut 0 bases from V and 7 bases from J, with 16 bases between. Germline V gives CDR1 DFQATT, CDR2 SNEGSKA (reference sequence). The CDR3, as DNA: TGCAGTGCTAGAGATACCCGGGGAAGCGGACAGCCCCAGCATTTT. It yields the protein CSARDTRGSGQPQHF.

The chain carries TRBV6-1 and TRBJ2-7; D is uncertain. The germline V gene has CDR1 MNHNS and CDR2 SASEGT. This CDR3 region has 12 residues. V was pared by 2 bases and J by 6 bases, with 8 bases between. This chain's CDR3 is CASSESRVEQYF. The CDR3, as DNA: TGTGCCAGCAGTGAAAGTAGGGTCGAGCAGTACTTC.

V and J are TRBV11-3 and TRBJ2-3; 7 nucleotides agree with TRBD2. The junction had 8 bases not matched to a gene; V was cut back by 8 bases and J by 0 bases. This CDR3 is 15 amino acids long. Per the germline V gene, CDR1 is SGHNT and CDR2 is YENEEA. CDR3 in DNA: TGTGCCAGCCAAAGACTAGCTTCTAGCACAGATACGCAGTATTTT. Protein product: CASQRLASSTDTQYF.

The chain uses TRBV9 and TRBJ2-2, with 8 bases aligning to TRBD2. Germline values: CDR1 SGDLS, CDR2 YYNGEE. The V and J ends lost 3 bases and 3 bases, in that order; junction bases with no gene match: 4. The CDR3 has 15 residues. CDR3 sequence reads: CASSASAGDTGELFF. The CDR3 nucleotides read TGTGCCAGCAGCGCATCAGCGGGAGACACCGGGGAGCTGTTTTTT.

This clonotype was observed many times. This chain links TRBV12-3 or TRBV12-4 with TRBJ1-1; the D is unclear. This CDR3 has 13 residues. The V and J ends lost 6 bases and 1 base respectively, with 9 bases between them. CDR3 nucleotide sequence: TGTGCCAGCAGAAACACCCCGAACACTGAAGCTTTCTTT. Protein sequence: CASRNTPNTEAFF.

This clonotype was picked up many times. The J gene is TRBJ2-5, the V gene TRBV10-3; tentative D call: TRBD1 (5 bases). The CDR3 has 15 residues. Germline V gene sequence: CDR1 ENHRY, CDR2 SYGVKD. V was shortened by 4 bases and J by 2 bases, with 14 bases between the two germline ends. CDR3 amino acids: CAISGSTGRQETQYF. The CDR3 nucleotides read TGTGCCATCAGTGGAAGCACAGGAAGACAAGAGACCCAGTACTTC.

In DNA, the CDR3 is TGCGCCAGCAGCCCTAGCGGGATGGGGGAGACCCAGTACTTC. It specifies CASSPSGMGETQYF. The J gene is TRBJ2-5, the V gene TRBV5-1; TRBD2 agrees at 9 bases. The germline V gene has CDR1 SGHRS and CDR2 YFSETQ. The CDR3 is made up of 14 amino acids. V lost 4 bases, J lost 5 bases, and 6 bases stayed unmatched.

This clonotype was seen at least ten times. The chain couples TRBV28 to TRBJ2-5; TRBD1 or TRBD2 may be the D gene (5 bases each). V was clipped by 5 bases and J by 5 bases, with 18 bases between them. Germline loops: CDR1 MDHEN, CDR2 SYDVKM. CDR3 size: 15 residues. In DNA form, the CDR3 reads TGTGCCAGCAGTATACCTGGGACCGGGCGGGAGACCCAGTACTTC. It codes for CASSIPGTGRETQYF.

The chain joins TRBV6-1 to TRBJ2-2; maybe TRBD2 (7 bases). V was cut by 5 bases and J by 1 base, with 17 bases left in between. The CDR3 contains 17 residues. CDR1 is MNHNS and CDR2 is SASEGT in the germline V gene. The chain's CDR3 is CASSLGGGNWNTGELFF. CDR3 coding DNA: TGTGCCAGCAGTCTAGGGGGGGGGAATTGGAACACCGGGGAGCTGTTTTTT.

This clonotype occurred many times. The chain employs TRBV19 and TRBJ1-5; no definite D call. Germline CDR1 and CDR2: LNHDA and SQIVND (reference sequence). V was clipped by 2 bases and J by 7 bases, with 15 bases between them. The CDR3 is 15 amino acids. CDR3 loop: CASSINLGSGQPQHF. CDR3 coding DNA: TGTGCCAGTAGTATAAATTTGGGTTCTGGACAGCCCCAGCATTTT.

This clonotype showed up many times. The chain is built from TRBV7-9 and TRBJ2-4; TRBD2 matches 11 bases. Trimming took 5 bases from V and 6 from J; bases not matched to a gene: 6. Germline assignment: CDR1 SEHNR and CDR2 FQNEAQ (reference sequence). This CDR3 comprises 15 residues. The CDR3: CASSLTSGSVNIQYF. The CDR3, as DNA: TGTGCCAGCAGCCTAACTAGCGGGAGCGTAAACATTCAGTACTTC.

The chain recombines TRBV5-1 with TRBJ2-2; D not resolved. The CDR3 loop spans 15 amino acids. Germline CDR1 reads SGHRS; CDR2 reads YFSETQ. V was shortened by 0 bases and J by 3 bases, with 9 bases between the two germline ends. CDR3 sequence (DNA): TGCGCCAGCAGCTTGGGGATTACAGACACCGGGGAGCTGTTTTTT. It codes for CASSLGITDTGELFF. The complete variable domain, with remaining parts taken from reference TRBV5-1 and TRBJ2-2, reads KAGVTQTPRYLIKTRGQQVTLSCSPISGHRSVSWYQQTPGQGLQFLFEYFSETQRNKGNFPGRFSGRQFSNSRSEMNVSTLELGDSALYLCASSLGITDTGELFFGEGSRLTVL.

This clonotype was counted ten times or more. The chain is built from TRBV24-1 and TRBJ2-1; 12 positions match TRBD2. Germline V gene data show CDR1 as KGHDR and CDR2 as SFDVKD. This CDR3 comprises 16 residues. The V and J ends lost 3 bases and 4 bases, in that order; junction bases with no gene match: 3. CDR3: CATSDRLAGEYNEQFF. CDR3 DNA sequence: TGTGCCACCAGTGATAGACTAGCGGGGGAGTACAATGAGCAGTTCTTC.

The table lists this clonotype with many counts. The V call is TRBV6-1, the J call TRBJ1-2; D may be TRBD1 (5 bases). V lost 5 bases and J 0 bases, leaving 13 bases between the germline ends. Germline V gene lookup returns CDR1 MNHNS and CDR2 SASEGT. There are 15 residues in the CDR3. The CDR3 loop is CASSSPGRSNYGYTF. The CDR3 nucleotides are TGTGCCAGCAGTTCTCCAGGGCGATCTAACTATGGCTACACCTTC.

This clonotype has ten or more counts. The chain is built from TRBV6-1 and TRBJ2-3; 8 bases are shared with TRBD2. CDR1 is MNHNS, CDR2 SASEGT, per germline. The J segment lost 0 bases and the V segment lost 6 bases, leaving 5 bases of the junction unmatched. The CDR3 has 15 residues. The CDR3 sequence is CASSLTSASTDTQYF. The DNA for the CDR3 is TGTGCCAGCAGCCTGACTAGCGCGAGCACAGATACGCAGTATTTT.

The chain employs TRBV3-1 and TRBJ2-7; either TRBD1 or TRBD2 may fit D (5 bases each). The CDR3 consists of 14 residues. V lost 4 bases, J lost 5 bases, and 15 bases lay in between. Germline V gives CDR1 LGHDT, CDR2 YNNKEL (reference sequence). The CDR3 region is CASSPAGTGHEQYF. The CDR3 coding sequence is TGTGCCAGCAGCCCCGCCGGGACGGGGCACGAGCAGTACTTC.

The rearrangement joins TRBV9 to TRBJ1-2; D is uncertain. This CDR3 region has 13 residues. Per the germline V gene, CDR1 is SGDLS and CDR2 is YYNGEE. Trimming stripped 2 bases from V and 1 base from J, with 6 bases between. DNA for the CDR3: TGTGCCAGCAGCGTCAGAGATAACTATGGCTACACCTTC. This sequence encodes CASSVRDNYGYTF.

This clonotype has only a few counts. This chain links TRBV20-1 with TRBJ2-6, with D possibly being TRBD1 (6 bases). This CDR3 has 17 residues. V dropped 6 bases and J dropped 1 base, with 19 bases sitting between them. The germline gives CDR1 DFQATT, CDR2 SNEGSKA (reference sequence). CDR3: CSARTQGSTSGANVLTF. DNA for the CDR3: TGCAGTGCCCGAACACAGGGAAGTACTTCTGGGGCCAACGTCCTGACTTTC.

This clonotype was observed many times. The chain is built from TRBV11-2 and TRBJ2-7; 7 bases align to TRBD2. Germline V gene sequence: CDR1 SGHAT, CDR2 FQNNGV. The ends lost 5 bases at V and 0 bases at J; junction bases unmatched: 7. This CDR3 contains 15 residues. CDR3 residues: CASSLGGGSSYEQYF. In DNA, the CDR3 is TGTGCCAGCAGCCTTGGGGGGGGGAGCTCCTACGAGCAGTACTTC. Full variable domain (rest looked up from reference TRBV11-2 and TRBJ2-7): EAGVAQSPRYKIIEKRQSVAFWCNPISGHATLYWYQQILGQGPKLLIQFQNNGVVDDSQLPKDRFSAERLKGVDSTLKIQPAKLEDSAVYLCASSLGGGSSYEQYFGPGTRLTVT.

In its sample, this clonotype was seen many times. The gene calls are TRBV29-1 and TRBJ1-1, with 7 bases matching TRBD1. CDR3 length equals 13 residues. Germline-derived CDR1 and CDR2 are SQVTM and ANQGSEA. V gave up 6 bases and J gave up 0 bases; unmatched junction bases: 4. The CDR3 sequence: CSVGTVMNTEAFF. As DNA, the CDR3 is TGCAGCGTCGGGACAGTAATGAACACTGAAGCTTTCTTT.

The J gene is TRBJ2-7, the V gene TRBV20-1, with 10 bases matching TRBD2. Trimming removed 0 bases from V and 2 bases from J; junction bases left unmatched: 4. Per germline, CDR1 DFQATT and CDR2 SNEGSKA (reference sequence). The CDR3 runs 15 residues. DNA of the CDR3: TGCAGTGCTAGAGATCCGGGACTAGCGACCTACGAGCAGTACTTC. It encodes CSARDPGLATYEQYF.

This clonotype was detected ten times or more. The chain couples TRBV27 to TRBJ1-1, with D possibly TRBD1 on 5 matching bases. V lost 5 bases to trimming and J lost 7 bases, with 20 bases between them. The CDR3 sequence is 15 residues long. The V gene's germline CDR1 is MNHEY and CDR2 SMNVEV (reference sequence). The CDR3 coding sequence is TGTGCCAGCAGTCCCTCCTCGACAGCGTTCGATGAAGCTTTCTTT. Protein: CASSPSSTAFDEAFF.

In its sample, this clonotype was seen many times. CDR3 residues: CASSSPRAGQETQYF. DNA of the CDR3: TGTGCCAGCAGTTCCCCGAGGGCAGGCCAAGAGACCCAGTACTTC. The rearrangement joins TRBV6-5 to TRBJ2-5, with D possibly being TRBD2 (5 bases). V lost 4 bases, J lost 1 base, and 13 bases lay in between. From germline, CDR1 is MNHEY and CDR2 SVGAGI. This CDR3 has 15 residues.

V gene TRBV24-1 combines with J gene TRBJ2-4; tentative D call: TRBD1 (5 bases). CDR3 length equals 16 residues. CDR1 is KGHDR, CDR2 SFDVKD, per germline. The ends were cut back, 2 bases at V and 5 bases at J, with 15 bases in the middle. CDR3: CATSDSQSLGENIQYF. CDR3 DNA: TGTGCCACCAGTGATTCCCAGTCCCTAGGGGAAAACATTCAGTACTTC.

This clonotype was recorded at least ten times. The genes are TRBV20-1 and TRBJ2-5; TRBD2 agrees at 9 bases. J lost 5 bases, V lost 3 bases, and 13 bases had no gene match. Germline V gene data show CDR1 as DFQATT and CDR2 as SNEGSKA (reference sequence). The CDR3 totals 16 residues. Here the CDR3 reads CSASGASGIRPETQYF. CDR3 nucleotide sequence: TGCAGTGCTAGTGGGGCTAGCGGGATTAGGCCGGAGACCCAGTACTTC.